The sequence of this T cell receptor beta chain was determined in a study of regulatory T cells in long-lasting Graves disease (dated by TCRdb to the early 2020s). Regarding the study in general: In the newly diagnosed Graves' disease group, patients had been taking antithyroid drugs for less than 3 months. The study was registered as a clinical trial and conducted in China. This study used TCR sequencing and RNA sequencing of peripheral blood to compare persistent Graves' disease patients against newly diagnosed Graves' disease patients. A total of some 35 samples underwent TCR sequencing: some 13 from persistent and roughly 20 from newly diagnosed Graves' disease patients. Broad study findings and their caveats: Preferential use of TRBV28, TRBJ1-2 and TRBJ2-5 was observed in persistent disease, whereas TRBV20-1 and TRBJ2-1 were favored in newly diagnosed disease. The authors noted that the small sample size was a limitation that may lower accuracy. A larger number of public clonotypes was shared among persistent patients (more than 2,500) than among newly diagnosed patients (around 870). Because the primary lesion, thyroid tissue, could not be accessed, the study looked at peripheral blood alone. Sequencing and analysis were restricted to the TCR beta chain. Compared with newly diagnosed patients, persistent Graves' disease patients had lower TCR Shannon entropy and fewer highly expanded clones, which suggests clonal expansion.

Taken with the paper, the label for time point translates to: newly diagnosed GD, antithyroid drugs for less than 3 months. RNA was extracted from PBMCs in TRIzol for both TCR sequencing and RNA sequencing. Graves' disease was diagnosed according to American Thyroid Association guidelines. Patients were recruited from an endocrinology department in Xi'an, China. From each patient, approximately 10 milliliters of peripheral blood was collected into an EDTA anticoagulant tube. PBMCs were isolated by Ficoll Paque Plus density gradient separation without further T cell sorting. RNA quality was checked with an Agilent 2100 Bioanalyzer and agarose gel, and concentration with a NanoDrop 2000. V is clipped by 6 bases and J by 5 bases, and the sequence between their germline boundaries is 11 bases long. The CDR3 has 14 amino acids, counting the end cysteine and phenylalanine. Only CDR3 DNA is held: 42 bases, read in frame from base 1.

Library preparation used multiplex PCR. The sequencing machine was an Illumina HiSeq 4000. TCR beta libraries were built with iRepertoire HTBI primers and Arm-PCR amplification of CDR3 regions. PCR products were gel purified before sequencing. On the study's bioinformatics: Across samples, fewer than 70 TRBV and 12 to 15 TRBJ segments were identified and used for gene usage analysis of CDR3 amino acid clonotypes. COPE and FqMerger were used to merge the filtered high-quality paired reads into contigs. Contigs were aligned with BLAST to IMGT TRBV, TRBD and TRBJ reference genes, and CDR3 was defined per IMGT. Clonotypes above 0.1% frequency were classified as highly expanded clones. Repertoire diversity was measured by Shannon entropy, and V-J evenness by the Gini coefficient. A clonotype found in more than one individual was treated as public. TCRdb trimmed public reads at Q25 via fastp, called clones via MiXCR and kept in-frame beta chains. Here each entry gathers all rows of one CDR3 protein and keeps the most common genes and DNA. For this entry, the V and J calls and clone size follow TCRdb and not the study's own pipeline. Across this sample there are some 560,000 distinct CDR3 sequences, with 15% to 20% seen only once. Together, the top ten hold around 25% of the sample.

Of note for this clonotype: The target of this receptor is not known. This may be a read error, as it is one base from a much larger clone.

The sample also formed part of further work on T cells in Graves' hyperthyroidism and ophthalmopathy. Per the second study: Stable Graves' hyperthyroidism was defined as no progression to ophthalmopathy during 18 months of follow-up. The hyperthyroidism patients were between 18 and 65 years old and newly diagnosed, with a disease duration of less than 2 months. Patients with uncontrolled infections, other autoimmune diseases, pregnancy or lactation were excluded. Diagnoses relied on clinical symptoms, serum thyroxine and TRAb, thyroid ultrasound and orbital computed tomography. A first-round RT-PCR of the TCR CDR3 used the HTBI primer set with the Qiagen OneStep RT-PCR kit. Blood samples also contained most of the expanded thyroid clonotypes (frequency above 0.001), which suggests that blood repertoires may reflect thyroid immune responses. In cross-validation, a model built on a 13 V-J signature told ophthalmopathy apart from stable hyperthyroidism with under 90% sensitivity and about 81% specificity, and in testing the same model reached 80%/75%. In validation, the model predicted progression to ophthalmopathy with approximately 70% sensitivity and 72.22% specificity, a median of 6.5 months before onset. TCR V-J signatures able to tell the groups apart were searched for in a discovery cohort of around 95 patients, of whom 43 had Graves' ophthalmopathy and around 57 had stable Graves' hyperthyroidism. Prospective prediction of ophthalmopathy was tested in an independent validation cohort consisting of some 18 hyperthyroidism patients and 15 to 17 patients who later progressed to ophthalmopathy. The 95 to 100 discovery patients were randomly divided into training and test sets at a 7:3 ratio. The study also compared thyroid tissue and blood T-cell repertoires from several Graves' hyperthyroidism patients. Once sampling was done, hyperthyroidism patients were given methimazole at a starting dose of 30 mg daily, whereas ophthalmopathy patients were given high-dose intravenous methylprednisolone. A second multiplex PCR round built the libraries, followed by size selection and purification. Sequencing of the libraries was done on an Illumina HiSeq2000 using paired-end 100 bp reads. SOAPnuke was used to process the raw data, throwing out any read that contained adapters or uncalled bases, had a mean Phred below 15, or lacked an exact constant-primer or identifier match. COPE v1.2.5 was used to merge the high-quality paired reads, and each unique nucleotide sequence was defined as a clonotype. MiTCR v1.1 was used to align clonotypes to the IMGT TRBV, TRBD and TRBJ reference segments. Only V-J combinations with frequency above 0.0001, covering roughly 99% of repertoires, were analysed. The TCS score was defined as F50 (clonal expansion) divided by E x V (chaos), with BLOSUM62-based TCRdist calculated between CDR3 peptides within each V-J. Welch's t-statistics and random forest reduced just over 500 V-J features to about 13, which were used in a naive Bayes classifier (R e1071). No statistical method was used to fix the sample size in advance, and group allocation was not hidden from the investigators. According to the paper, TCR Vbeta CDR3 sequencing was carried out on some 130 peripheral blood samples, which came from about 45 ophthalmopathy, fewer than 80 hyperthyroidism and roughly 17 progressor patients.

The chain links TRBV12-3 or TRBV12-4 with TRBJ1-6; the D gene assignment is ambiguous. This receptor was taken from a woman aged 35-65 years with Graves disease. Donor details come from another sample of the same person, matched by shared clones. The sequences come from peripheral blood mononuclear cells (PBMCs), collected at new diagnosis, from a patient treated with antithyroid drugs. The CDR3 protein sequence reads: CASSPGRDNSPLHF. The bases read TGTGCCAGCAGCCCTGGACGGGATAATTCACCCCTCCACTTT.